This entry lists 14 T cell receptor beta chains sequenced from one sample in a study of vaccination and CD4 T cells after COVID-19. The time point here: late sampling 161 to 241 days after vaccination in a few convalescent patients. Specified treatment: roughly 10-day PBMC culture with coronavirus spike peptide pools or control peptides (ViraFEST assay). The Oncomine TCR Beta short-read assay generated sequence data from the DNA of cultured CD4+ T cells. A single record per CDR3 protein comes from TCRdb applying MiXCR to the PCR reads. The data show about 25,000 distinct CDR3 sequences, roughly 38% seen once. These receptors' targets are unknown. The sample in question was CD4+ T cells from blood, cultured in vitro, obtained about 7 months after SARS-CoV-2 vaccination. Receptors originate from a human donor who had recovered from COVID-19.

The genes are TRBV4-1 and TRBJ2-7; D gene uncertain. In germline, CDR1 is MGHRA, CDR2 YSYEKL. The V end lost 3 bases, the J end lost 5 bases, and 11 bases lay between the germline ends. The length of the CDR3 is 13 residues. CDR3 region: CASSQRLGDEQYF. In DNA, the CDR3 is TGCGCCAGCAGCCAGAGGCTAGGAGACGAGCAGTACTTC.

The CDR3 nucleotides are TGCAGTGCCCCCCCGTTGACTAGCGGCTACGAGCAGTACTTC. Its protein product is CSAPPLTSGYEQYF. The chain employs TRBV20-1 and TRBJ2-7; 9 bases map to TRBD2. Germline V gene lookup returns CDR1 DFQATT and CDR2 SNEGSKA (reference sequence). V was clipped by 6 bases and J by 3 bases; unmatched bases: 9. This CDR3 region has 14 residues.

This chain connects TRBV20-1 to TRBJ2-7; D ambiguous. This CDR3 has 11 residues. Germline-derived CDR1 and CDR2 are DFQATT and SNEGSKA (reference sequence). V was pared by 3 bases and J by 4 bases, with 7 bases between. The CDR3 nucleotides read TGCAGTGCTAGTAACGGGTACGAGCAGTACTTC. Translated, it gives CSASNGYEQYF.

V usage is TRBV10-3 and J usage is TRBJ2-7, with D perhaps given as TRBD1 or TRBD2 (6 bases each). This CDR3 has 14 residues. Trimming removed 6 bases from V and 4 bases from J, with 16 bases in between. Looked up from germline, CDR1 is ENHRY and CDR2 is SYGVKD. The CDR3, as DNA: TGTGCCATCAGGGGCGGGACACTGGGTTACGAGCAGTACTTC. Its translation: CAIRGGTLGYEQYF.

This clonotype occurred a few times. The V call is TRBV6-1, the J call TRBJ1-1, with a weak D call TRBD1 (6 bases). Germline CDR1 is MNHNS and CDR2 is SASEGT. Between the trimmed V and J ends, which lost 5 bases and 1 base, there was a span of 11 bases. CDR3 length equals 14 residues. The CDR3 coding sequence is TGTGCCAGCAGTAGCCGGGACAAGAACACTGAAGCTTTCTTT. Translation: CASSSRDKNTEAFF.

This clonotype is medium-sized by share. The chain links TRBV7-8 to TRBJ1-5; weak D call: TRBD1 (5 bases). The germline V gene has CDR1 SGHVS and CDR2 FQNEAQ. V lost 3 bases and J 1 base, leaving 10 bases between the germline ends. This CDR3 has 15 amino acids. The CDR3 sequence is CASSLGGRSNQPQHF. The CDR3 DNA follows: TGTGCCAGCAGCTTGGGGGGTAGAAGCAATCAGCCCCAGCATTTT. Drawing the rest from reference TRBV7-8 and TRBJ1-5, the complete variable domain is GAGVSQSPRYKVAKRGQDVALRCDPISGHVSLFWYQQALGQGPEFLTYFQNEAQLDKSGLPSDRFFAERPEGSVSTLKIQRTQQEDSAVYLCASSLGGRSNQPQHFGDGTRLSIL.

The table lists this clonotype with a few counts. V and J are TRBV20-1 and TRBJ2-7, with 13 nucleotides matching TRBD2. The CDR3 has 16 residues. The germline V gene encodes CDR1 DFQATT and CDR2 SNEGSKA (reference sequence). V shed 3 bases and J 2 bases; nucleotides not matched to a gene: 7. CDR3 bases: TGCAGTGCTAGGTGGACTAGCGGGAGTACGGCCTACGAGCAGTACTTC. Translation gives CSARWTSGSTAYEQYF.

The rearrangement joins TRBV2 to TRBJ1-5, with D hard to call. The V end lost 8 bases, the J end lost 4 bases, and 12 bases lay between the germline ends. This CDR3 is 13 amino acids long. The germline V gene has CDR1 SNHLY and CDR2 FYNNEI. The CDR3 reads CASRRDPNQPQHF. The DNA for the CDR3 is TGTGCCAGCCGACGGGATCCGAATCAGCCCCAGCATTTT.

The V call is TRBV10-3, the J call TRBJ2-5; D remains ambiguous. This CDR3 has 12 residues. Germline V gene data show CDR1 as ENHRY and CDR2 as SYGVKD. The germline V and J ends were trimmed by 8 bases and 1 base, with 8 bases remaining between them. DNA for the CDR3: TGTGCCATCGGCTCAAGCCAAGAGACCCAGTACTTC. It yields the protein CAIGSSQETQYF.

In its sample, this clonotype was seen a few times. CDR3 residues: CSARGLAGYEQYF. The CDR3 bases are TGCAGTGCTAGAGGACTAGCGGGCTACGAGCAGTACTTC. The chain is built from TRBV20-1 and TRBJ2-7, with TRBD2 matching 10 bases. CDR3 length equals 13 residues. Germline CDR1 is DFQATT and CDR2 is SNEGSKA (reference sequence). J was trimmed by 3 bases and V by 1 base; bases with no gene match: 0.

The genes are TRBV6-4 and TRBJ2-3; no clear D. The V gene lost 2 bases and the J gene lost 0 bases, with 3 bases spanning the gap. CDR1 is MRHNA and CDR2 is SNTAGT in the germline V gene. The CDR3 extends over 13 amino acids. The CDR3 nucleotides are TGTGCCAGCAGTGACGGGAGCACAGATACGCAGTATTTT. It is translated as CASSDGSTDTQYF.

The chain combines TRBV9 with TRBJ1-1; 12 bases are shared with TRBD1. From germline, CDR1 is SGDLS and CDR2 YYNGEE. The CDR3 consists of 15 residues. Losses at the gene ends were 3 bases for V and 11 bases for J; bases not matched to a gene: 11. The CDR3 bases are TGTGCCAGCAGCGGCCGGGACAGGGGGCCTATCACTGCTTTCTTT. The encoded protein is CASSGRDRGPITAFF.

This clonotype was recorded once. The chain combines TRBV6-1 with TRBJ2-5, with D uncertain. Germline V gives CDR1 MNHNS, CDR2 SASEGT. There are 11 residues in the CDR3. Deletions cut 5 bases from V and 7 bases from J, with 8 bases between. Here the CDR3 reads CASSRMGTQYF. CDR3 sequence (DNA): TGTGCCAGCAGTAGGATGGGGACCCAGTACTTC.

The genes are TRBV20-1 and TRBJ2-7; D possibly matches TRBD1 or TRBD2 (6 bases each). The CDR3 has 13 residues. The V end lost 7 bases, the J end lost 5 bases, and 18 bases lay between the germline ends. Germline lookup yields CDR1 DFQATT and CDR2 SNEGSKA (reference sequence). CDR3 in amino acids: CSGRSGASDEQYF. DNA of the CDR3: TGCAGTGGACGATCAGGGGCTAGCGACGAGCAGTACTTC.